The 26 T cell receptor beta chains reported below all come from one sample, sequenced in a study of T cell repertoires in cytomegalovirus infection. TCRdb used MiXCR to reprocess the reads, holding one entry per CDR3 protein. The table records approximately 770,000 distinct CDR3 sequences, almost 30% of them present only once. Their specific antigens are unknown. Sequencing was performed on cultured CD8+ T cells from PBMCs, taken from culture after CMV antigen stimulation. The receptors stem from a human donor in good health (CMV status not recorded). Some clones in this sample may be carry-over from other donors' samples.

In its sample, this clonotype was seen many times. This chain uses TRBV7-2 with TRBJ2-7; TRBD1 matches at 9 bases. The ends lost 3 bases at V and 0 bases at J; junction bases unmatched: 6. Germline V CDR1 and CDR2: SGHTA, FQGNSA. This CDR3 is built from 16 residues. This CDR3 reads CASSFTGQGSSYEQYF. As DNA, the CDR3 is TGTGCCAGCAGCTTTACGGGACAGGGATCCTCCTACGAGCAGTACTTC. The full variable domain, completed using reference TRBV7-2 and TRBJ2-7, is GAGVSQSPSNKVTEKGKDVELRCDPISGHTALYWYRQSLGQGLEFLIYFQGNSAPDKSGLPSDRFSAERTGGSVSTLTIQRTQQEDSAVYLCASSFTGQGSSYEQYFGPGTRLTVT.

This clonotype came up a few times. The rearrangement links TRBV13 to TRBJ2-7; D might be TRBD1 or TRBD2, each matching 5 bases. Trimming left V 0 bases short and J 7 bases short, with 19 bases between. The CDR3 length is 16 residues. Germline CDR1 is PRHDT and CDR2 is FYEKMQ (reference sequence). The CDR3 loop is CASSLGQPGTMWEQYV. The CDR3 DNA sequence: TGTGCCAGCAGCTTAGGTCAACCGGGGACGATGTGGGAGCAGTACGTC.

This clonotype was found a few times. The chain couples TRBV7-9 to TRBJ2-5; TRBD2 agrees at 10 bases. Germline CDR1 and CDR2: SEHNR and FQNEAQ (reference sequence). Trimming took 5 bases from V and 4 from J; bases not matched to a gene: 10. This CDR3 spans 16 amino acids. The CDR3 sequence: CASSLSGGGPRETQYF. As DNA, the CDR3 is TGTGCCAGCAGCCTCAGCGGGGGGGGCCCCCGAGAGACCCAGTACTTC.

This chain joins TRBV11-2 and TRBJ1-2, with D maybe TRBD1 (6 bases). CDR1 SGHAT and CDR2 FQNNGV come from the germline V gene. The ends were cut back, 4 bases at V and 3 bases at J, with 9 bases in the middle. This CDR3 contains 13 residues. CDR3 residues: CASSSKGDYGYTF. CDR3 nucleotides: TGTGCCAGCAGCTCAAAGGGGGACTATGGCTACACCTTC. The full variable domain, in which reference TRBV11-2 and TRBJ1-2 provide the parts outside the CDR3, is EAGVAQSPRYKIIEKRQSVAFWCNPISGHATLYWYQQILGQGPKLLIQFQNNGVVDDSQLPKDRFSAERLKGVDSTLKIQPAKLEDSAVYLCASSSKGDYGYTFGSGTRLTVV.

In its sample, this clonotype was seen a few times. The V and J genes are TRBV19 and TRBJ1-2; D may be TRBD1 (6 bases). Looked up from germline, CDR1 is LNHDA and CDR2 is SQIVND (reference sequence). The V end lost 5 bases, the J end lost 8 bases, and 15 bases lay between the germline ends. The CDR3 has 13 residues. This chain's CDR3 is CASSVQGRGGYTF. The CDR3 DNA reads TGTGCCAGTAGTGTACAGGGCCGGGGCGGCTACACCTTC.

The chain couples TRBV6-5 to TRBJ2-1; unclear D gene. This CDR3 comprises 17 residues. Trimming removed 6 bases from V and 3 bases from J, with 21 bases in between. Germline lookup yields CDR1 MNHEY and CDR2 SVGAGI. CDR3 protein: CASSLMGPHDFYNEQFF. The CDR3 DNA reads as TGTGCCAGCAGCCTCATGGGCCCTCATGACTTCTACAATGAGCAGTTCTTC.

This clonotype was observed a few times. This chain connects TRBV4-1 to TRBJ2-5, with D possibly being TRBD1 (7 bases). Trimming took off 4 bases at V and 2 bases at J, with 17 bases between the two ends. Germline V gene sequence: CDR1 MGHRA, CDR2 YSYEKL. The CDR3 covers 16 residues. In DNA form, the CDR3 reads TGCGCCAGCAGCCTTAAGGCGGGACAGTCTCAAGAGACCCAGTACTTC. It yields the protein CASSLKAGQSQETQYF.

In DNA form, the CDR3 reads TGTGCCAGCAGTTGGGACGGCGGGGAGCTGTTTTTT. It encodes CASSWDGGELFF. V usage is TRBV27 and J usage is TRBJ2-2; D may be TRBD1 or TRBD2 (5 bases each). Germline CDR1 is MNHEY and CDR2 is SMNVEV (reference sequence). The V end lost 4 bases, the J end lost 7 bases, and 7 bases lay between the germline ends. The CDR3 is 12 amino acids.

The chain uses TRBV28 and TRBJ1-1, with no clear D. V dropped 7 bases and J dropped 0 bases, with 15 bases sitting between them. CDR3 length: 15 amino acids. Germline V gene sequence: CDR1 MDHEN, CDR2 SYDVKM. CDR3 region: CASTLRGEVNTEAFF. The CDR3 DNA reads TGTGCCAGCACCCTACGGGGAGAGGTGAACACTGAAGCTTTCTTT.

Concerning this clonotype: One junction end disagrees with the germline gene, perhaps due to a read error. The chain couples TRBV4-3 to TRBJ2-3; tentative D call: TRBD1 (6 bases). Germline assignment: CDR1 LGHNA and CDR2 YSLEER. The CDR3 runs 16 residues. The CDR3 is CASSQDFQGPTDTRYF. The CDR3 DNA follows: TGCGCCAGCAGCCAAGATTTCCAGGGGCCCACAGATACGCGGTATTTT.

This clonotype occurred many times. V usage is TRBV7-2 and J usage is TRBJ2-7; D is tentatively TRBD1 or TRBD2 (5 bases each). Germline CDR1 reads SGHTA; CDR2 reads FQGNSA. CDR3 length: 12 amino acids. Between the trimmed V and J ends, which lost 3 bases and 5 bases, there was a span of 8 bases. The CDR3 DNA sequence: TGTGCCAGCAGCTTTCCGGGGCACGAGCAGTACGTC. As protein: CASSFPGHEQYV.

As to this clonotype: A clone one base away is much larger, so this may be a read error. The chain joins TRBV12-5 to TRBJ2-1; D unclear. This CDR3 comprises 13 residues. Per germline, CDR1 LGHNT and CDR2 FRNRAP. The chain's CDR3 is CASGFGSYNEQLF. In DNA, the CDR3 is TGTGCTAGTGGTTTCGGGTCCTACAATGAGCAGCTCTTC.

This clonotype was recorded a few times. The CDR3 DNA is TGTGCCAGCAGCCAAGATAAGGCGGGGGCAGAGACCCAGTACTTC. This encodes CASSQDKAGAETQYF. The chain has TRBV4-2 and TRBJ2-5, with a tentative D call TRBD2 (7 bases). V lost 0 bases to trimming and J lost 4 bases, with 12 bases between them. The CDR3 totals 15 residues. CDR1 LGHNA and CDR2 YNFKEQ come from the germline V gene.

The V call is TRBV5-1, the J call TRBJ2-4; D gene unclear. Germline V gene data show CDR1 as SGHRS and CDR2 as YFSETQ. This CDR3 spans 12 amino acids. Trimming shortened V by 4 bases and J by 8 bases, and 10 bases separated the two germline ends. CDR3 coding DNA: TGCGCCAGCAGCCGTTACAAGGACATTCAGTACTTC. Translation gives CASSRYKDIQYF.

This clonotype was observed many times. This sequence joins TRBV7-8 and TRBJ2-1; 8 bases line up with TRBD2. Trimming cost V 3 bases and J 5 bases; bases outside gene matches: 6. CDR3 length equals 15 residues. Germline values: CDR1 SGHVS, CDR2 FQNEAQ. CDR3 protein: CASSLGVAGNNEQFF. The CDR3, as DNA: TGTGCCAGCAGCTTGGGGGTAGCGGGGAACAATGAGCAGTTCTTC.

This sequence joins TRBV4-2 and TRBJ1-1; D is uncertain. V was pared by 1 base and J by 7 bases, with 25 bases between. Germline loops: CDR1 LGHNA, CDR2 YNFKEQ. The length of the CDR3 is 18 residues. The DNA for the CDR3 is TGTGCCAGCAGCCAAGCGACGGCCACTGATAGGACGGTTGTTGAAGCTTTCTTT. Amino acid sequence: CASSQATATDRTVVEAFF.

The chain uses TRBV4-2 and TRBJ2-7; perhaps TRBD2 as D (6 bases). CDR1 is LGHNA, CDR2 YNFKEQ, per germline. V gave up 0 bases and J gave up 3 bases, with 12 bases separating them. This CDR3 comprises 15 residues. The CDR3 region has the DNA TGTGCCAGCAGCCAAGACGCGGAGGGGAGCTACGAGCAGTACGTC. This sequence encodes CASSQDAEGSYEQYV.

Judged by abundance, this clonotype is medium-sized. The CDR3 region is CASSLADTQYF. CDR3 nucleotide sequence: TGTGCCAGCAGCTTAGCAGATACGCAGTATTTT. The chain joins TRBV27 to TRBJ2-3; D not certain. V gave up 6 bases and J gave up 4 bases, with 5 bases separating them. CDR1 and CDR2 (germline): MNHEY, SMNVEV (reference sequence). The CDR3 loop spans 11 amino acids.

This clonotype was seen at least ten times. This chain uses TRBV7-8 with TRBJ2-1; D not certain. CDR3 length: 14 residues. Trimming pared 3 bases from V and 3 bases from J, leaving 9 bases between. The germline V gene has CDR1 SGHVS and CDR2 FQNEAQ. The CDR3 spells CASSLYSDYNEQFF. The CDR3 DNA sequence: TGTGCCAGCAGCTTGTACTCGGACTACAATGAGCAGTTCTTC.

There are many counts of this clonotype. Written as DNA, the CDR3 is TGTGCCAGCAGCTTAGACGGGGACGCCGGGGATACGCAGTATTTT. Amino acid sequence: CASSLDGDAGDTQYF. The V and J genes are TRBV7-2 and TRBJ2-3; either TRBD1 or TRBD2 may supply D (5 bases each). V lost 1 base to trimming and J lost 6 bases, with 14 bases between them. The length of the CDR3 is 15 residues. Germline V gene sequence: CDR1 SGHTA, CDR2 FQGNSA.

The DNA of the CDR3 is TGTGCCAGCAGCTACGGGGTGCAAGAACCTTACGAGCAGTACTTC. It specifies CASSYGVQEPYEQYF. The chain carries TRBV7-9 and TRBJ2-7, with D possibly TRBD2 on 5 matching bases. This CDR3 is 15 amino acids long. Germline assignment: CDR1 SEHNR and CDR2 FQNEAQ (reference sequence). Trimming removed 4 bases from V and 4 bases from J, with 17 bases in between.

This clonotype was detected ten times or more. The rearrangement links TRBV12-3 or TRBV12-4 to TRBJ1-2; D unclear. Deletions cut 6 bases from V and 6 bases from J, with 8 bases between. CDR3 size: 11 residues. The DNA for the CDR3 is TGTGCCAGCAGCTTGGGGAATGGCTACACCTTC. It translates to CASSLGNGYTF.

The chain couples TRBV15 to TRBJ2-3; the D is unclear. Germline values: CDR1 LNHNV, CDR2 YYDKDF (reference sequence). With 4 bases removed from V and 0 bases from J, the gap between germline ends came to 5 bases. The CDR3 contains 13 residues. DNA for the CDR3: TGTGCCACCAGCACCCCTAGCACAGATACGCAGTATTTT. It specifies CATSTPSTDTQYF.

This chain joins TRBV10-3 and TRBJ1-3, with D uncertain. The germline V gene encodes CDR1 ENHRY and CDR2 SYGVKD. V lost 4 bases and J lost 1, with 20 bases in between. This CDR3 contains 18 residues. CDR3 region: CAISVYIPFGVSGNTIYF. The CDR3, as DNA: TGTGCCATCAGTGTATATATTCCCTTTGGGGTTTCTGGAAACACCATATATTTT.

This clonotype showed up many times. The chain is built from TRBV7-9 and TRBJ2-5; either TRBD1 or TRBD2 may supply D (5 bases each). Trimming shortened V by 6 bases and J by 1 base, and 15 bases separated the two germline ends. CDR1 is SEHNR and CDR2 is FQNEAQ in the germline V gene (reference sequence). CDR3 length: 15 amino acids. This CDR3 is CASSPLGAFQETQYF. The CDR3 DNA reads TGTGCCAGCAGTCCCCTCGGGGCTTTCCAAGAGACCCAGTACTTC.

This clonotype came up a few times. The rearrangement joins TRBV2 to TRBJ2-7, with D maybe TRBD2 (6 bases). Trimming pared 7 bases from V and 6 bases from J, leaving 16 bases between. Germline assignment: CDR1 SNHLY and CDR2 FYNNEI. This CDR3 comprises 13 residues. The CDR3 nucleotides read TGTGCCAGCACTGGCGGCGAAGCGGGCGAGCAGTACTTC. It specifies CASTGGEAGEQYF. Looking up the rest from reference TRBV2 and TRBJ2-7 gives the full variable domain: EPEVTQTPSHQVTQMGQEVILRCVPISNHLYFYWYRQILGQKVEFLVSFYNNEISEKSEIFDDQFSVERPDGSNFTLKIRSTKLEDSAMYFCASTGGEAGEQYFGPGTRLTVT.